The present entry profiles one T cell receptor (beta chain) with its context. This CDR3 comprises 15 residues. The V gene lost 0 bases and the J gene lost 4 bases, with 11 bases spanning the gap. Germline lookup yields CDR1 SGDLS and CDR2 YYNGEE. The data derive from a study of blood T cell repertoires in COVID-19. Study-level background: From T cells, B-cell-depleted T cells, or PBMCs came the material, which was cDNA or gDNA.

Libraries were prepared by immunoSEQ multiplex PCR; TCRdb keeps only in-frame clonotypes and omits some of them. The table shows about 150,000 clones, with more than 75% occurring only once. Each recovered donor of Cohort 3 presented with two negative PCRs, clearance, or symptom resolution. The TCR originated in a woman aged 45-59 years who had recovered from COVID-19. The chain has TRBV9 and TRBJ2-1; D perhaps matches TRBD2 (5 bases). Specimen: PBMCs or T cells enriched from blood (not recorded which). CDR3 sequence reads: CASSVGVGDYNEQFF. As DNA, the CDR3 is TGTGCCAGCAGCGTAGGTGTGGGAGATTACAATGAGCAGTTCTTC.